The clone carrying this T cell receptor (beta chain) was seen more than once but under ten times. Its antigen remains unidentified. In germline, CDR1 is DFQATT, CDR2 SNEGSKA (reference sequence). The ends lost 1 base at V and 6 bases at J; junction bases unmatched: 14. CDR3 length: 16 amino acids. The data were obtained in a study of blood T cells in healthy people across ages. Findings of the study overall: Higher naive T cell percentage went strongly together with higher TCR beta diversity. Investigators treated diversity estimates from one million T cells as underestimates. Roughly linear age-related decline in beta diversity appeared, significant by age about 40.

Each individual donor underwent a draw of about 9.9 milliliters of peripheral blood. Primers used in a second PCR of roughly 6 to 12 cycles were a sample-barcoded 5' primer and a J-beta primer mix. TCRdb called the 5' RACE reads again in MiXCR, with one record for every CDR3 protein. Of 600,000 or so distinct CDR3 sequences listed, less than 60% are singletons. V and J are TRBV20-1 and TRBJ2-7, with TRBD2 identical over 8 bases. The sample was blood. This receptor was taken from a man of 80 years or more in good health. The DNA of the CDR3 is TGCAGTGCTAGAGTTAATAGCGGGGCGCTTTTTTTCGAGCAGTACTTC. It specifies CSARVNSGALFFEQYF.